The next 4 T cell receptor beta chains were all read from a single sample in a study of identical twins. TCRdb re-called the 5' RACE reads through MiXCR, storing one row per CDR3 protein. In the table there are roughly 470,000 distinct CDR3 sequences, about 13% of which are singletons. These data also formed part of another study, on yellow fever vaccine responses in identical twins.

Sequencing was performed on CD4+ T cells sorted from blood. The receptors come from a woman under 30 in good health.

There are many counts of this clonotype. The chain links TRBV4-3 to TRBJ2-7; D not certain. Germline V CDR1 and CDR2: LGHNA, YSLEER. The CDR3 is 13 residues long. The V and J ends lost 0 bases and 0 bases respectively, with 3 bases between them. This CDR3 reads CASSQDISYEQYF. The CDR3, as DNA: TGCGCCAGCAGCCAAGACATCTCCTACGAGCAGTACTTC.

In its sample, this clonotype was seen a few times. The rearrangement links TRBV7-2 to TRBJ1-2; no firm D call. Germline V gene lookup returns CDR1 SGHTA and CDR2 FQGNSA. With 5 bases removed from V and 2 bases from J, the gap between germline ends came to 12 bases. This CDR3 has 14 residues. CDR3 protein: CASSPRTFNYGYTF. DNA of the CDR3: TGTGCCAGCAGCCCAAGGACCTTCAACTATGGCTACACCTTC.

The chain joins TRBV18 to TRBJ2-7, with TRBD2 matching over 8 bases. CDR1 is KGHSH, CDR2 LQKENI, per germline. This CDR3 is built from 15 residues. J was trimmed by 2 bases and V by 3 bases; bases with no gene match: 6. CDR3 nucleotides: TGTGCCAGCTCACCCCGGGGGGGATTCCCCTACGAGCAGTACTTC. Its protein is CASSPRGGFPYEQYF.

The rearrangement joins TRBV28 to TRBJ2-2; the D is unclear. This CDR3 comprises 13 residues. In germline, CDR1 is MDHEN, CDR2 SYDVKM. V was pared by 7 bases and J by 0 bases, with 6 bases between. The CDR3 DNA reads TGTGCCAGCAAGGATCCGAACACCGGGGAGCTGTTTTTT. Its protein product is CASKDPNTGELFF.